Listed here are 21 T cell receptor beta chains from one sample, sequenced in a study of T cells in Graves' hyperthyroidism and ophthalmopathy. RNA transcripts yielded amplified TCR beta CDR3 regions. The HTBI primer set was used in a first-round RT-PCR of the TCR CDR3. A single record per CDR3 protein comes from TCRdb applying MiXCR to the multiplex PCR reads. The sample shows some 320,000 distinct CDR3 sequences, around 15% of them seen only once. Specimen: blood. These receptors came from a woman in her thirties or forties with Graves' ophthalmopathy.

The chain has TRBV4-1 and TRBJ1-5, with D uncertain. Per germline, CDR1 MGHRA and CDR2 YSYEKL. The CDR3 is made up of 16 amino acids. Trimming removed 1 base from V and 1 base from J, with 11 bases in between. In DNA form, the CDR3 reads TGCGCCAGCAGCCAAGCTTTGGGAGTGAGCAATCAGCCCCAGCATTTT. Its protein product is CASSQALGVSNQPQHF.

The sample holds a few counts of this clonotype. The genes are TRBV20-1 and TRBJ2-1; D is possibly TRBD2 (6 bases). Germline-derived CDR1 and CDR2 are DFQATT and SNEGSKA (reference sequence). This CDR3 has 13 residues. The V gene lost 6 bases and the J gene lost 7 bases, with 16 bases spanning the gap. The CDR3 region is CSAPPPGGNEQFF. The CDR3 DNA follows: TGCAGTGCCCCACCGCCAGGAGGGAATGAGCAGTTCTTC.

The V and J genes are TRBV2 and TRBJ1-1; 8 bases align to TRBD1. After removal of 6 bases from V and 3 bases from J, the junction contained 9 bases not matched to a gene. Germline V lookup: CDR1 SNHLY, CDR2 FYNNEI. The CDR3 length is 15 residues. The CDR3, as DNA: TGTGCCAGCAGCCGGATGCCCAGGGGGCACACTGAAGCTTTCTTT. As protein: CASSRMPRGHTEAFF.

On this clonotype: A much bigger clone sits one base away, suggesting this may be a read error. This sequence joins TRBV20-1 and TRBJ2-7; weak D call: TRBD1 (6 bases). The CDR3 consists of 14 residues. With 8 bases removed from V and 0 bases from J, the gap between germline ends came to 17 bases. CDR1 is DFQATT, CDR2 SNEGSKA, per germline (reference sequence). CDR3 in DNA: TGCAGTACCCTATCCGGGGACAACTCCTACGAGCAGTACTTC. It encodes CSTLSGDNSYEQYF.

The chain links TRBV4-1 to TRBJ1-1; 11 bases line up with TRBD1. Germline CDR1 reads MGHRA; CDR2 reads YSYEKL. CDR3 size: 14 residues. V gave up 4 bases and J gave up 4 bases; unmatched junction bases: 2. CDR3: CASSRTGGPTEAFF. The CDR3 DNA sequence: TGCGCCAGCAGCCGGACAGGGGGCCCCACTGAAGCTTTCTTT.

The CDR3 reads CASSPRGLSSGNTIYF. The CDR3 DNA sequence: TGCGCCAGCAGCCCCCGCGGTTTAAGCTCTGGAAACACCATATATTTT. V and J are TRBV5-1 and TRBJ1-3; D gene uncertain. From germline, CDR1 is SGHRS and CDR2 YFSETQ. Trimming pared 4 bases from V and 0 bases from J, leaving 14 bases between. This CDR3 has 16 amino acids.

This chain joins TRBV5-8 and TRBJ2-1, with 11 bases matching TRBD2. V trimming: 2 bases; J trimming: 6 bases; junction bases outside the gene matches: 7. There are 16 residues in the CDR3. CDR1 is SGHTS, CDR2 YDEGEE, per germline. The CDR3 region is CASSFHQGLAVNEQFF. The CDR3 nucleotides read TGTGCCAGCAGCTTCCACCAGGGACTAGCGGTCAATGAGCAGTTCTTC.

This clonotype was observed many times. J is TRBJ2-7 and V is TRBV28; 11 bases map to TRBD2. The J segment lost 4 bases and the V segment lost 5 bases, leaving 4 bases of the junction unmatched. The CDR3 spans 14 residues. The germline V gene has CDR1 MDHEN and CDR2 SYDVKM. This CDR3 is CASSPGLADYEQYF. The CDR3 DNA is TGTGCCAGCAGTCCGGGACTAGCGGATTACGAGCAGTACTTC.

This clonotype was recorded at least ten times. CDR3 bases: TGTGCCACCAGCCCCCATGGGAGCAATCAGCCCCAGCATTTT. Protein product: CATSPHGSNQPQHF. This chain joins TRBV15 and TRBJ1-5; D call uncertain. CDR1 LNHNV and CDR2 YYDKDF come from the germline V gene (reference sequence). The germline V and J ends were trimmed by 5 bases and 1 base, with 9 bases remaining between them. The CDR3 extends over 14 amino acids.

Ten or more counts support this clonotype. The CDR3 DNA follows: TGTGCCAGCAGTGCATCTACCCAAGAGACCCAGTACTTC. It translates to CASSASTQETQYF. The V and J genes are TRBV2 and TRBJ2-5, with D uncertain. The CDR3 totals 13 residues. The germline V gene has CDR1 SNHLY and CDR2 FYNNEI. V was shortened by 4 bases and J by 1 base, with 7 bases between the two germline ends.

This clonotype was observed many times. The chain is built from TRBV28 and TRBJ2-7, with TRBD2 matching 9 bases. V shed 4 bases, J shed 0 bases, and the junction held 7 bases outside the gene matches. CDR1 and CDR2 from the germline V gene are MDHEN and SYDVKM. The CDR3 has 16 residues. This CDR3 is CASSSPLAGHSYEQYF. CDR3 coding DNA: TGTGCCAGCAGTTCCCCCCTAGCGGGGCACTCCTACGAGCAGTACTTC.

A few counts support this clonotype. The chain employs TRBV7-8 and TRBJ2-5; D call uncertain. Looked up from germline, CDR1 is SGHVS and CDR2 is FQNEAQ. The CDR3 length is 13 residues. V lost 3 bases to trimming and J lost 2 bases, with 7 bases between them. CDR3 DNA: TGTGCCAGCAGCTTTATAATGCAAGAGACCCAGTACTTC. Its protein is CASSFIMQETQYF.

This clonotype was counted at least ten times. The chain has TRBV30 and TRBJ1-5; D is undetermined. The germline gives CDR1 GTSNPN, CDR2 SVGIG (reference sequence). V lost 0 bases and J lost 5, with 8 bases in between. The CDR3 length is 13 residues. The CDR3 here is CAWSVDWDQPQHF. As DNA, the CDR3 is TGTGCCTGGAGTGTTGACTGGGATCAGCCCCAGCATTTT.

A single count supports this clonotype. The genes are TRBV5-1 and TRBJ2-1; 7 bases align to TRBD1. The trim removed 4 bases at V and 5 bases at J, leaving 12 bases unmatched. This CDR3 has 16 residues. Per germline, CDR1 SGHRS and CDR2 YFSETQ. The CDR3 sequence: CASSPARQGSHNEQFF. The CDR3 DNA sequence: TGCGCCAGCAGCCCTGCCCGACAGGGTTCCCACAATGAGCAGTTCTTC.

This clonotype has just a few counts. V usage is TRBV18 and J usage is TRBJ1-2, with 7 bases that match TRBD1. Germline assignment: CDR1 KGHSH and CDR2 LQKENI. The V and J ends lost 5 bases and 8 bases, in that order; junction bases with no gene match: 11. The CDR3 runs to 14 residues. CDR3 nucleotide sequence: TGTGCCAGCTCAGAAATAGACAGGGTCGGAGGCTACACCTTC. Encoded protein: CASSEIDRVGGYTF.

This clonotype was counted many times. The chain carries TRBV12-3 or TRBV12-4 and TRBJ2-5, with D unclear. V was cut by 4 bases and J by 4 bases, with 4 bases left in between. CDR3 length equals 11 residues. The CDR3 loop is CASSSIETQYF. The CDR3 nucleotides are TGTGCCAGCAGTTCTATAGAGACCCAGTACTTC.

Only a few counts were recorded for this clonotype. The chain carries TRBV4-1 and TRBJ2-5; 11 bases are a match to TRBD2. This CDR3 is 17 amino acids long. The germline V gene has CDR1 MGHRA and CDR2 YSYEKL. After removal of 4 bases from V and 2 bases from J, the junction contained 9 bases not matched to a gene. CDR3 region: CASSPTATSGRQETQYF. CDR3 in DNA: TGCGCCAGCAGCCCCACGGCCACTAGCGGGAGACAAGAGACCCAGTACTTC.

The V and J genes are TRBV7-6 and TRBJ2-2; D is perhaps TRBD2 (7 bases). The length of the CDR3 is 13 residues. With 4 bases removed from V and 10 bases from J, the gap between germline ends came to 13 bases. The germline V gene encodes CDR1 SGHVS and CDR2 FNYEAQ. The CDR3 protein is CASSSTGGPELFF. CDR3 sequence (DNA): TGTGCCAGCAGCTCTACGGGGGGCCCGGAGCTGTTTTTT. The full variable domain, its missing parts supplied by reference TRBV7-6 and TRBJ2-2, is GAGVSQSPRYKVTKRGQDVALRCDPISGHVSLYWYRQALGQGPEFLTYFNYEAQQDKSGLPNDRFSAERPEGSISTLTIQRTEQRDSAMYRCASSSTGGPELFFGEGSRLTVL.

Ten or more counts support this clonotype. The chain links TRBV30 to TRBJ1-1, with D unclear. Looked up from germline, CDR1 is GTSNPN and CDR2 is SVGIG (reference sequence). This CDR3 is built from 13 residues. The V end lost 0 bases, the J end lost 4 bases, and 9 bases lay between the germline ends. The CDR3 region is CAWSVGGFTEAFF. In DNA, the CDR3 is TGTGCCTGGAGTGTTGGAGGGTTCACTGAAGCTTTCTTT.

This clonotype appeared many times. The chain employs TRBV20-1 and TRBJ2-3; possible D gene TRBD1, 6 bases. This CDR3 comprises 14 residues. Germline values: CDR1 DFQATT, CDR2 SNEGSKA (reference sequence). The V and J ends lost 7 bases and 0 bases respectively, with 14 bases between them. This CDR3 reads CSVLGGSSTDTQYF. As DNA, the CDR3 is TGCAGTGTCCTTGGGGGCTCCAGCACAGATACGCAGTATTTT.

In regard to this clonotype: A much larger clone differs from this one at a single base, so this may be a read error. The chain recombines TRBV18 with TRBJ2-7; no firm D call. The CDR3 extends over 11 amino acids. Germline CDR1 and CDR2: KGHSH and LQKENI. V was shortened by 3 bases and J by 7 bases, with 7 bases between the two germline ends. The DNA of the CDR3 is TGTGCCAGCTCACCGCTCGATGAGCAGTACTTC. Amino acids: CASSPLDEQYF.